The clone carrying this T cell receptor beta chain was recorded a few times. This sample was taken from a study of blood T cell repertoires in COVID-19. The CDR3 sequence is 15 residues long. Trimming shortened V by 3 bases and J by 0 bases, and 11 bases separated the two germline ends. Germline CDR1 is KGHSH and CDR2 is LQKENI. Clones were sequenced by immunoSEQ multiplex PCR, and TCRdb holds only the in-frame ones, with some missing. The sample holds about 200,000 clones, 90% to 95% seen once. Sequencing was carried out using peripheral blood. The chain couples TRBV18 to TRBJ1-2; no reliable D call. The sequence derives from a man aged 30 to 39 with acute or convalescent COVID-19. The CDR3: CASSPSVGPNYGYTF. DNA for the CDR3: TGTGCCAGCTCACCGTCCGTGGGCCCTAACTATGGCTACACCTTC.